What follows are 14 T cell receptor beta chains derived from one specimen sequenced in a study of beta chain features in type 1 diabetes. General study points: Shorter TCRB CDR3s, moderately but significantly so, marked every one of the four CD4+ subsets in Type 1 diabetes patients.

Their target antigens are unknown. Expressed TCRB transcripts were sequenced, since all the RNA that had been isolated was reverse transcribed. Generated by immunoSEQ multiplex PCR, the TCRdb table keeps only in-frame clones and is missing some. The data contain 500,000 to 800,000 clones, around 12% of them singletons. Sequencing was done on a sample of naive CD4+ T cells from blood. Receptor source: a man aged 25-45 years with type 1 diabetes.

This clone was picked up a small number of times. The chain employs TRBV18 and TRBJ1-1, with D perhaps matching TRBD1 (5 bases). Trimming removed 5 bases at V and 6 bases at J, with 13 bases between. Germline V gene data show CDR1 as KGHSH and CDR2 as LQKENI. The CDR3 has 13 residues. The CDR3 coding sequence is TGTGCCAGCTCAGGGGGTCGGGGCGCTGAAGCTTTCTTT. Its translation: CASSGGRGAEAFF.

This rearrangement joins TRBV14 to TRBJ2-3; weak D call: TRBD1 (5 bases). Germline loops: CDR1 SGHDN, CDR2 FVKESK. This CDR3 is 15 amino acids long. Trimming removed 4 bases from V and 0 bases from J, with 11 bases in between. The CDR3 region is CASSRDSTSTDTQYF. The CDR3 region has the DNA TGTGCCAGCAGCCGCGACAGCACTAGCACAGATACGCAGTATTTT.

V is TRBV10-3 and J is TRBJ2-3; TRBD2 is a possible D gene (6 bases). The V gene lost 4 bases and the J gene lost 0 bases, with 17 bases spanning the gap. Per germline, CDR1 ENHRY and CDR2 SYGVKD. The CDR3 length is 17 residues. Here the CDR3 DNA reads TGTGCCATCAGTGCGGGAGACTCGGAACCTAGCACAGATACGCAGTATTTT. This encodes CAISAGDSEPSTDTQYF.

V is TRBV5-5 and J is TRBJ2-1, with D unclear. Per germline, CDR1 SGHKS and CDR2 YYEKEE (reference sequence). The V end was cut by 0 bases, the J end by 0 bases, with 10 bases between. CDR3 length: 16 residues. The CDR3 sequence is CASSLGSTRSYNEQFF. The DNA for the CDR3 is TGTGCCAGCAGCTTGGGGTCTACCCGCTCCTACAATGAGCAGTTCTTC.

This clone was detected only a few times. J is TRBJ1-2 and V is TRBV4-3; perhaps TRBD1 as D (5 bases). Trimming removed 6 bases from V and 3 bases from J, with 14 bases in between. This CDR3 contains 14 residues. Germline V CDR1 and CDR2: LGHNA, YSLEER. Here the CDR3 reads CASSNRQGDYGYTF. CDR3 DNA: TGCGCCAGCAGTAATCGGCAGGGTGACTATGGCTACACCTTC.

The gene calls are TRBV28 and TRBJ2-3; perhaps TRBD1 as D (6 bases). This CDR3 is 13 amino acids long. CDR1 and CDR2 from the germline V gene are MDHEN and SYDVKM. V lost 5 bases and J lost 4, with 10 bases in between. The CDR3 is CASSSHRADTQYF. The DNA for the CDR3 is TGTGCCAGCAGTAGCCACAGGGCAGATACGCAGTATTTT.

In its sample, this clone was seen a few times. The rearrangement uses TRBV9 and TRBJ2-5; tentatively, D is TRBD1 or TRBD2 (6 bases each). The CDR3 spans 14 residues. Germline CDR1 is SGDLS and CDR2 is YYNGEE. V was shortened by 2 bases and J by 4 bases, with 12 bases between the two germline ends. This CDR3 reads CASSVTGGRETQYF. The DNA of the CDR3 is TGTGCCAGCAGCGTGACAGGAGGGAGAGAGACCCAGTACTTC.

The chain uses TRBV19 and TRBJ2-1; the match to TRBD2 covers 7 bases. CDR3 length equals 11 residues. Unmatched junction bases numbered 4, after V lost 6 bases and J lost 11 bases. The V gene's germline CDR1 is LNHDA and CDR2 SQIVND (reference sequence). DNA of the CDR3: TGTGCCAGTAGCACCGGGACTAAGCAGTTCTTC. Protein product: CASSTGTKQFF.

The rearrangement uses TRBV9 and TRBJ2-5; no definite D call. The CDR3 contains 12 residues. The V end lost 4 bases, the J end lost 9 bases, and 13 bases lay between the germline ends. CDR1 SGDLS and CDR2 YYNGEE come from the germline V gene. The CDR3 here is CASSRDSSAQYF. In DNA form, the CDR3 reads TGTGCCAGCAGCCGAGACTCCTCGGCCCAGTACTTC.

This clone was observed a handful of times. The V and J genes are TRBV10-3 and TRBJ2-5, with a possible D match to TRBD1 (5 bases). Near its end, the DNA agrees better with TRBJ2-7, so the J call may be wrong. Germline values: CDR1 ENHRY, CDR2 SYGVKD. The CDR3 runs 13 residues. The chain's CDR3 is CAIRIKDSYEQYF. The DNA for the CDR3 is TGTGCCATCAGAATCAAAGACAGCTACGAGCAGTACTTC.

This chain joins TRBV23-1 and TRBJ2-5; D remains ambiguous. TRBV23-1 is an ORF; its function is uncertain. V lost 5 bases and J 5 bases, leaving 15 bases between the germline ends. The CDR3 is 14 amino acids. The CDR3 DNA sequence: TGCGCCAGCAGTAAAGTCCCGGAGACGGAGACCCAGTACTTC. Translating gives CASSKVPETETQYF.

This clone was detected a few times. The chain couples TRBV27 to TRBJ1-2; D gene unclear. The V and J ends lost 10 bases and 4 bases respectively, with 13 bases between them. The CDR3 loop spans 12 amino acids. CDR1 is MNHEY, CDR2 SMNVEV, per germline (reference sequence). DNA for the CDR3: TGTGCCACCACGGACGGAGGCTATGGCTACACCTTC. Translation: CATTDGGYGYTF.

The chain links TRBV7-2 to TRBJ2-3; TRBD1 is a possible D gene (6 bases). Trimming pared 5 bases from V and 6 bases from J, leaving 18 bases between. The CDR3 spans 15 residues. Per the germline V gene, CDR1 is SGHTA and CDR2 is FQGNSA. CDR3 in amino acids: CASSHTQGRGDTQYF. The CDR3 DNA sequence: TGTGCCAGCAGCCACACTCAGGGGAGAGGGGATACGCAGTATTTT.

The rearrangement links TRBV9 to TRBJ2-3; D tentatively fits TRBD1 or TRBD2 (6 bases each). Germline CDR1 is SGDLS and CDR2 is YYNGEE. The V end lost 1 base, the J end lost 4 bases, and 19 bases lay between the germline ends. CDR3 length equals 17 residues. As DNA, the CDR3 is TGTGCCAGCAGCGTATCCGCCGGGTCGGGGGCTGCAGATACGCAGTATTTT. Amino acids: CASSVSAGSGAADTQYF.